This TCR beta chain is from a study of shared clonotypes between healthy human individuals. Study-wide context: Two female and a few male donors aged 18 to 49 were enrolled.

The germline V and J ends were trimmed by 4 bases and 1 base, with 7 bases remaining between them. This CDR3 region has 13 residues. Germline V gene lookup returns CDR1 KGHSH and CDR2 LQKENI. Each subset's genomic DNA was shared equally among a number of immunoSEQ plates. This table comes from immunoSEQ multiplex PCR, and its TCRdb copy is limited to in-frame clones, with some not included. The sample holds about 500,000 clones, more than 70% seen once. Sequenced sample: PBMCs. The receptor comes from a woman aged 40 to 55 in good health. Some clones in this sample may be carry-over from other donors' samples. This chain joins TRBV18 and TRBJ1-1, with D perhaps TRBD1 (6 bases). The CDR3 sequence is CASSRGANTEAFF. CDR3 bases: TGTGCCAGCTCACGGGGGGCGAACACTGAAGCTTTCTTT. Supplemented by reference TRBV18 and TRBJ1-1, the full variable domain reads NAGVMQNPRHLVRRRGQEARLRCSPMKGHSHVYWYRQLPEEGLKFMVYLQKENIIDESGMPKERFSAEFPKEGPSILRIQQVVRGDSAAYFCASSRGANTEAFFGQGTRLTVV.